What follows are 27 T cell receptor beta chains derived from one specimen sequenced in a study of blood T cell repertoires in COVID-19. Here immunoSEQ multiplex PCR was the method, and the copy in TCRdb shows in-frame clones only, minus some. In the table there are 30,000 to 40,000 clones, more than 90% of which are singletons. Sequencing input: peripheral blood. The source of these receptors is a human donor in a cohort sampled during active COVID-19.

A few counts support this clone. V gene TRBV19 combines with J gene TRBJ1-5; a weak D match, TRBD1 (6 bases). The germline gives CDR1 LNHDA, CDR2 SQIVND (reference sequence). The CDR3 totals 16 residues. The ends were cut back, 5 bases at V and 0 bases at J, with 14 bases in the middle. CDR3 in DNA: TGTGCCAGTAGTCGGACAGATTTGTATAGCAATCAGCCCCAGCATTTT. It encodes CASSRTDLYSNQPQHF.

The V call is TRBV14, the J call TRBJ1-6; no firm D call. The V and J ends lost 0 bases and 7 bases respectively, with 7 bases between them. In germline, CDR1 is SGHDN, CDR2 FVKESK. The CDR3 spans 14 residues. CDR3 sequence reads: CASSQDLRNSPLHF. In DNA form, the CDR3 reads TGTGCCAGCAGCCAAGACTTGAGAAATTCACCCCTCCACTTT.

This clone was recorded a few times. The chain joins TRBV24-1 to TRBJ2-2; D possibly corresponds to TRBD2 (6 bases). The CDR3 covers 14 residues. Germline CDR1 KGHDR, CDR2 SFDVKD. V was cut by 3 bases and J by 6 bases, with 10 bases left in between. This CDR3 reads CATSDPLAPGELFF. The CDR3 DNA reads TGTGCCACCAGTGATCCCCTAGCGCCCGGGGAGCTGTTTTTT.

The chain uses TRBV10-3 and TRBJ2-7; the match to TRBD1 covers 9 bases. From germline, CDR1 is ENHRY and CDR2 SYGVKD. Losses at the gene ends were 0 bases for V and 2 bases for J; bases not matched to a gene: 8. CDR3 length: 17 amino acids. This CDR3 reads CAISESLGTGLTYEQYF. The CDR3 DNA follows: TGTGCCATCAGTGAGTCTTTGGGGACAGGGTTGACCTACGAGCAGTACTTC.

The chain recombines TRBV7-9 with TRBJ2-5, with D maybe TRBD1 (6 bases). CDR1 is SEHNR and CDR2 is FQNEAQ in the germline V gene (reference sequence). CDR3 length: 15 residues. Trimming pared 7 bases from V and 3 bases from J, leaving 18 bases between. CDR3 bases: TGTGCCAGCACATGGCCGGACAGAGAAGAAGAGACCCAGTACTTC. Protein product: CASTWPDREEETQYF.

The gene calls are TRBV5-1 and TRBJ1-2; TRBD1 aligns across 8 bases. After removal of 2 bases from V and 0 bases from J, the junction contained 15 bases not matched to a gene. In germline, CDR1 is SGHRS, CDR2 YFSETQ. The CDR3 totals 19 residues. The CDR3 loop reads CASSFGLSIQTGANYGYTF. CDR3 sequence (DNA): TGCGCCAGCAGCTTTGGGCTGAGTATCCAGACAGGGGCTAACTATGGCTACACCTTC. Complete variable domain (other parts from reference TRBV5-1 and TRBJ1-2): KAGVTQTPRYLIKTRGQQVTLSCSPISGHRSVSWYQQTPGQGLQFLFEYFSETQRNKGNFPGRFSGRQFSNSRSEMNVSTLELGDSALYLCASSFGLSIQTGANYGYTFGSGTRLTVV.

This clone showed up just a few times. CDR3 coding DNA: TGTGCCAGCAGCACCGGGACAGTTGGCACCGGGGAGCTGTTTTTT. Its protein product is CASSTGTVGTGELFF. The chain is built from TRBV3-1 (or the pseudogene TRBV3-2) and TRBJ2-2, with TRBD1 identical over 7 bases. With 5 bases clipped from V and 4 bases from J, the junction kept 7 bases outside the gene matches. The CDR3 contains 15 residues. CDR1 LGHDT and CDR2 YNNKEL come from the germline V gene (reference sequence).

In DNA form, the CDR3 reads TGTGCCAGCATTCCCGGGACAGATACGCAGTATTTT. Its translation: CASIPGTDTQYF. V is TRBV7-9 and J is TRBJ2-3; D remains ambiguous. This CDR3 has 12 residues. Trimming pared 7 bases from V and 3 bases from J, leaving 8 bases between. From germline, CDR1 is SEHNR and CDR2 FQNEAQ (reference sequence).

This clone was counted a single time. DNA for the CDR3: TGTGCCAGCGGTAAAGGGGTTTTCTACGAGCAGTACTTC. Translating gives CASGKGVFYEQYF. J is TRBJ2-7 and V is TRBV27; tentatively, D is TRBD1 (5 bases). This CDR3 is built from 13 residues. The germline CDR1 and CDR2 sequences are MNHEY and SMNVEV (reference sequence). The germline V and J ends were trimmed by 8 bases and 3 bases, with 14 bases remaining between them.

The CDR3 spells CASSQEGVANTEAFF. The CDR3 nucleotides read TGCGCCAGCAGCCAAGAGGGAGTTGCGAACACTGAAGCTTTCTTT. V and J are TRBV4-1 and TRBJ1-1; D not certain. The germline V gene has CDR1 MGHRA and CDR2 YSYEKL. Trimming cost V 0 bases and J 1 base, with 9 bases left between them. CDR3 length: 15 residues.

The V gene is TRBV7-2, the J gene TRBJ2-1; 8 nucleotides match TRBD2. This CDR3 region has 15 residues. V was clipped by 4 bases and J by 5 bases; unmatched bases: 7. The germline V gene encodes CDR1 SGHTA and CDR2 FQGNSA. The CDR3 protein is CASSWIAGTNNEQFF. Here the CDR3 DNA reads TGTGCCAGCAGCTGGATAGCGGGGACGAACAATGAGCAGTTCTTC.

The chain's CDR3 is CASSRIGVANEKLFF. The CDR3 DNA sequence: TGTGCCAGCAGCCGAATAGGGGTGGCTAATGAAAAACTGTTTTTT. This rearrangement joins TRBV28 to TRBJ1-4; TRBD1 might be the D (5 bases). V was trimmed by 6 bases and J by 3 bases, leaving 14 bases between them. Germline V gene sequence: CDR1 MDHEN, CDR2 SYDVKM. The CDR3 loop spans 15 amino acids. Using reference TRBV28 and TRBJ1-4 for the parts outside the CDR3, the full variable domain is DVKVTQSSRYLVKRTGEKVFLECVQDMDHENMFWYRQDPGLGLRLIYFSYDVKMKEKGDIPEGYSVSREKKERFSLILESASTNQTSMYLCASSRIGVANEKLFFGSGTQLSVL.

The chain recombines TRBV27 with TRBJ1-5, with D maybe TRBD1 (6 bases). There are 15 residues in the CDR3. Germline V gene data show CDR1 as MNHEY and CDR2 as SMNVEV (reference sequence). V was clipped by 0 bases and J by 0 bases, with 6 bases between them. CDR3 amino acids: CASSLSGASNQPQHF. The CDR3, as DNA: TGTGCCAGCAGTTTATCGGGGGCTAGCAATCAGCCCCAGCATTTT.

The V gene is TRBV7-9, the J gene TRBJ2-1; no clear D. The germline V gene encodes CDR1 SEHNR and CDR2 FQNEAQ (reference sequence). The CDR3 extends over 12 amino acids. V lost 8 bases and J lost 6, with 11 bases in between. CDR3 sequence: CASLPPSNEQFF. As DNA, the CDR3 is TGTGCCAGCCTCCCCCCTAGCAATGAGCAGTTCTTC. The full variable domain, its missing parts supplied by reference TRBV7-9 and TRBJ2-1, is DTGVSQNPRHKITKRGQNVTFRCDPISEHNRLYWYRQTLGQGPEFLTYFQNEAQLEKSRLLSDRFSAERPKGSFSTLEIQRTEQGDSAMYLCASLPPSNEQFFGPGTRLTVL.

The chain has TRBV7-8 and TRBJ1-3; D not resolved. V dropped 3 bases and J dropped 0 bases, with 6 bases sitting between them. The CDR3 sequence is 14 residues long. The germline V gene encodes CDR1 SGHVS and CDR2 FQNEAQ. CDR3 nucleotide sequence: TGTGCCAGCAGCTTCCACTCCTCTGGAAACACCATATATTTT. It codes for CASSFHSSGNTIYF.

This clone appeared once. The V gene is TRBV11-2, the J gene TRBJ2-1, with TRBD2 matching 8 bases. Trimming cost V 5 bases and J 8 bases; bases outside gene matches: 8. The CDR3 totals 14 residues. The V gene's germline CDR1 is SGHAT and CDR2 FQNNGV. The CDR3 DNA follows: TGTGCCAGCAGCGCGAAGGGACTAGATGATGAGCAGTTCTTC. Protein sequence: CASSAKGLDDEQFF.

The J gene is TRBJ1-2, the V gene TRBV9, with D perhaps matching TRBD1 (6 bases). Germline CDR1 is SGDLS and CDR2 is YYNGEE. V lost 3 bases, J lost 4 bases, and 10 bases lay in between. The CDR3 spans 13 residues. In DNA, the CDR3 is TGTGCCAGCAGCGATAGGGGGTTCTATGGCTACACCTTC. As protein: CASSDRGFYGYTF.

In this sample, this clone turned up a few times. The rearrangement links TRBV5-1 to TRBJ2-7, with a tentative D call TRBD2 (5 bases). The CDR3 totals 16 residues. Per the germline V gene, CDR1 is SGHRS and CDR2 is YFSETQ. The V end was cut by 4 bases, the J end by 2 bases, with 19 bases between. This chain's CDR3 is CASSPEVPTETYEQYF. Written as DNA, the CDR3 is TGCGCCAGCAGCCCGGAGGTCCCTACAGAAACCTACGAGCAGTACTTC. The full variable domain, completed using reference TRBV5-1 and TRBJ2-7, is KAGVTQTPRYLIKTRGQQVTLSCSPISGHRSVSWYQQTPGQGLQFLFEYFSETQRNKGNFPGRFSGRQFSNSRSEMNVSTLELGDSALYLCASSPEVPTETYEQYFGPGTRLTVT.

This chain uses TRBV4-2 with TRBJ2-1; TRBD1 aligns across 7 bases. Losses at the gene ends were 1 base for V and 9 bases for J; bases not matched to a gene: 0. Germline values: CDR1 LGHNA, CDR2 YNFKEQ. The CDR3 totals 12 residues. CDR3 coding DNA: TGTGCCAGCAGCCAAGCAGGGGGTGAGCAGTTCTTC. This encodes CASSQAGGEQFF.

The rearrangement links TRBV15 to TRBJ2-3; 8 bases map to TRBD1. From germline, CDR1 is LNHNV and CDR2 YYDKDF (reference sequence). The CDR3 runs to 17 residues. The junction had 12 bases not matched to a gene; V was cut back by 5 bases and J by 2 bases. DNA of the CDR3: TGTGCCACCAGCCGTTCCGGGACAGGCCCTCCCACAGATACGCAGTATTTT. This gives the protein CATSRSGTGPPTDTQYF. Drawing the rest from reference TRBV15 and TRBJ2-3, the complete variable domain is DAMVIQNPRYQVTQFGKPVTLSCSQTLNHNVMYWYQQKSSQAPKLLFHYYDKDFNNEADTPDNFQSRRPNTSFCFLDIRSPGLGDTAMYLCATSRSGTGPPTDTQYFGPGTRLTVL.

The chain joins TRBV3-1 (or the pseudogene TRBV3-2) to TRBJ1-4; a weak D match, TRBD1 (5 bases). The CDR3 length is 12 residues. Trimming removed 1 base at V and 8 bases at J, with 5 bases between. Germline-derived CDR1 and CDR2 are LGHDT and YNNKEL (reference sequence). This chain's CDR3 is CASSQGGEKLFF. CDR3 coding DNA: TGTGCCAGCAGCCAAGGGGGCGAAAAACTGTTTTTT.

The chain combines TRBV5-1 with TRBJ1-1; possible D gene TRBD1, 5 bases. The germline gives CDR1 SGHRS, CDR2 YFSETQ. V was cut by 1 base and J by 11 bases, with 15 bases left in between. The CDR3 spans 13 residues. CDR3 sequence reads: CASSLREAPGAFF. Here the CDR3 DNA reads TGCGCCAGCAGCTTGAGGGAAGCCCCAGGGGCTTTCTTT.

The J gene is TRBJ2-1, the V gene TRBV19, with 7 bases lining up with TRBD1. V was pared by 0 bases and J by 8 bases, with 16 bases of the junction left unmatched. CDR3 length equals 18 residues. CDR1 and CDR2 (germline): LNHDA, SQIVND (reference sequence). The CDR3 nucleotides read TGTGCCAGTAGTATAGAAGATCTGTTGACAGGGATGGTCTATGAGCAGTTCTTC. It codes for CASSIEDLLTGMVYEQFF.

The rearrangement uses TRBV4-3 and TRBJ2-1; maybe TRBD2 (5 bases). Trimming left V 1 base short and J 0 bases short, with 13 bases between. Germline-derived CDR1 and CDR2 are LGHNA and YSLEER. CDR3 length: 17 amino acids. The CDR3 loop reads CASSQATSYPSYNEQFF. The CDR3 DNA is TGCGCCAGCAGCCAAGCTACTAGTTACCCCTCCTACAATGAGCAGTTCTTC.

Only a few counts were recorded for this clone. The chain joins TRBV29-1 to TRBJ2-7, with 8 bases lining up with TRBD2. The CDR3 consists of 15 residues. Germline CDR1 and CDR2: SQVTM and ANQGSEA. With 1 base clipped from V and 0 bases from J, the junction kept 5 bases outside the gene matches. The CDR3 region has the DNA TGCAGCGTTGAAGTCTTCCTAGCGGGCTCCTACGAGCAGTACTTC. Residues: CSVEVFLAGSYEQYF.

The genes are TRBV7-3 and TRBJ2-2, with D unclear. The ends were cut back, 2 bases at V and 2 bases at J, with 3 bases in the middle. The CDR3 loop spans 13 amino acids. Per germline, CDR1 SGHTA and CDR2 FQGTGA. In DNA, the CDR3 is TGTGCCAGCAGCTTATCAAACACCGGGGAGCTGTTTTTT. It specifies CASSLSNTGELFF.

The chain employs TRBV19 and TRBJ1-5; D unresolved. The germline V gene encodes CDR1 LNHDA and CDR2 SQIVND (reference sequence). The CDR3 totals 15 residues. V shed 3 bases and J shed 0 bases, with 9 bases lying between them. CDR3 residues: CASSIGVYSNQPQHF. CDR3 nucleotide sequence: TGTGCCAGTAGTATCGGAGTCTATAGCAATCAGCCCCAGCATTTT.